A single sample gave rise to the 13 T cell receptor beta chains below, sequenced in a study of cytomegalovirus exposure and HLA in healthy donors. With 60 Vbeta and 13 Jbeta primers, the PCR was carried out. The method was immunoSEQ multiplex PCR; TCRdb's version includes in-frame clones alone and lacks a portion of them. The table lists 150,000 to 200,000 clones, 81% of them singletons. Sequenced material: PBMCs. These receptors were taken from a woman in her late teens or twenties in good health and CMV-seropositive.

V usage is TRBV7-9 and J usage is TRBJ2-7, with 10 positions matching TRBD2. The CDR3 covers 18 residues. V lost 7 bases, J lost 0 bases, and 15 bases stayed unmatched. Germline values: CDR1 SEHNR, CDR2 FQNEAQ (reference sequence). The DNA for the CDR3 is TGTGCCAGCACCCAATCTTCAGCGGGGGGGCCTTTCTCCTACGAGCAGTACTTC. This encodes CASTQSSAGGPFSYEQYF.

This clone came up a few times. The chain recombines TRBV4-3 with TRBJ1-5; D gene ambiguous. V was cut by 0 bases and J by 3 bases, with 6 bases left in between. CDR1 LGHNA and CDR2 YSLEER come from the germline V gene. This CDR3 is 14 amino acids long. The CDR3 loop reads CASSQELSNQPQHF. The CDR3 DNA is TGCGCCAGCAGCCAAGAACTTTCCAATCAGCCCCAGCATTTT.

The chain links TRBV7-6 to TRBJ2-1; no firm D call. The CDR3 is 14 amino acids. CDR1 and CDR2 from the germline V gene are SGHVS and FNYEAQ. V shed 0 bases and J shed 9 bases, with 12 bases lying between them. CDR3 in DNA: TGTGCCAGCAGCTTAGCATCGAGGAGAGGTGAGCAGTTCTTC. This gives the protein CASSLASRRGEQFF.

This clone has just a few counts. The chain combines TRBV29-1 with TRBJ2-3, with D tentatively TRBD1 (6 bases). The CDR3 consists of 12 residues. Trimming stripped 7 bases from V and 6 bases from J, with 14 bases between. Germline V gene data show CDR1 as SQVTM and CDR2 as ANQGSEA. The DNA of the CDR3 is TGCAGCGCCCATCCGAGGGGGGATACGCAGTATTTT. This gives the protein CSAHPRGDTQYF.

The chain uses TRBV10-3 and TRBJ1-6, with TRBD1 identical over 10 bases. Germline V CDR1 and CDR2: ENHRY, SYGVKD. This CDR3 spans 14 amino acids. After removal of 6 bases from V and 7 bases from J, the junction contained 3 bases not matched to a gene. The CDR3 DNA is TGTGCCATCAGGCGGGACAGGGGAAATTCACCCCTCCACTTT. Its translation: CAIRRDRGNSPLHF.

This chain connects TRBV2 to TRBJ2-1; 9 bases fit TRBD2. The CDR3 contains 16 residues. From germline, CDR1 is SNHLY and CDR2 FYNNEI. V lost 0 bases, J lost 5 bases, and 5 bases stayed unmatched. This CDR3 reads CASSEALLAGNNEQFF. CDR3 coding DNA: TGTGCCAGCAGTGAAGCGCTTCTAGCGGGGAACAATGAGCAGTTCTTC. Based on the CDR3 plus reference TRBV2 and TRBJ2-1, the full variable domain is EPEVTQTPSHQVTQMGQEVILRCVPISNHLYFYWYRQILGQKVEFLVSFYNNEISEKSEIFDDQFSVERPDGSNFTLKIRSTKLEDSAMYFCASSEALLAGNNEQFFGPGTRLTVL.

The rearrangement links TRBV11-2 to TRBJ1-2, with 8 positions matching TRBD1. The CDR3 is 15 amino acids. Trimming took 4 bases from V and 5 from J; bases not matched to a gene: 9. Germline values: CDR1 SGHAT, CDR2 FQNNGV. CDR3 sequence reads: CASSSSAGGRYGYTF. CDR3 DNA sequence: TGTGCCAGCAGCTCCTCGGCAGGGGGCAGATATGGCTACACCTTC.

This clone was seen just once. The chain links TRBV5-1 to TRBJ1-2; weak D call: TRBD1 (5 bases). The germline CDR1 and CDR2 sequences are SGHRS and YFSETQ. The CDR3 spans 14 residues. The germline V and J ends were trimmed by 2 bases and 4 bases, with 12 bases remaining between them. CDR3 sequence: CASSLTGLSYGYTF. The CDR3 DNA follows: TGCGCCAGCAGCTTAACGGGACTCAGCTATGGCTACACCTTC.

The chain combines TRBV6-1 with TRBJ2-1; TRBD2 is a possible D gene (6 bases). Germline values: CDR1 MNHNS, CDR2 SASEGT. The CDR3 has 13 residues. Trimming removed 4 bases from V and 9 bases from J, with 13 bases in between. The CDR3 nucleotides are TGTGCCAGCAGTGGTGGGGGGTATCCTGAGCAGTTCTTC. Translating it yields CASSGGGYPEQFF.

The V and J genes are TRBV14 and TRBJ2-3, with TRBD1 identical over 7 bases. Germline CDR1 SGHDN, CDR2 FVKESK. The length of the CDR3 is 14 residues. V lost 6 bases, J lost 2 bases, and 5 bases stayed unmatched. CDR3 in amino acids: CASRQTGDTDTQYF. CDR3 in DNA: TGTGCCAGCAGGCAAACAGGGGACACAGATACGCAGTATTTT.

This sequence joins TRBV15 and TRBJ1-1; tentatively, D is TRBD1 (6 bases). Germline V gene data show CDR1 as LNHNV and CDR2 as YYDKDF (reference sequence). Trimming removed 1 base at V and 3 bases at J, with 18 bases between. The length of the CDR3 is 17 residues. CDR3 amino acids: CATSRVPGGQLYTEAFF. CDR3 DNA: TGTGCCACCAGCAGAGTACCGGGTGGACAGTTGTACACTGAAGCTTTCTTT.

The chain uses TRBV10-3 and TRBJ2-2, with 7 bases fitting TRBD2. Germline V lookup: CDR1 ENHRY, CDR2 SYGVKD. Losses at the gene ends were 10 bases for V and 0 bases for J; bases not matched to a gene: 5. The CDR3 is 14 amino acids. CDR3 protein: CATERGPNTGELFF. The CDR3 DNA reads as TGTGCCACCGAGCGGGGACCGAACACCGGGGAGCTGTTTTTT.

The chain uses TRBV5-4 and TRBJ2-1; D perhaps matches TRBD1 (5 bases). This CDR3 spans 13 amino acids. V was clipped by 0 bases and J by 5 bases, with 6 bases between them. Looked up from germline, CDR1 is SGHNT and CDR2 is YYREEE (reference sequence). CDR3 residues: CASSLDRNNEQFF. DNA for the CDR3: TGTGCCAGCAGCTTGGACAGGAACAATGAGCAGTTCTTC.